The 17 T cell receptor beta chains below come from one sample, sequenced in a study of cytomegalovirus exposure and HLA in healthy donors. 13 Jbeta primers and 60 Vbeta primers were used for the PCR. Sequenced by immunoSEQ multiplex PCR; TCRdb stores in-frame clones only, minus some. The sample lists 150,000 to 190,000 clones; approximately 77% were seen once. The sample comprised PBMCs. The receptors originated from a man between 18 and 29 years old in good health and CMV-seronegative.

The chain joins TRBV28 to TRBJ2-7; 8 bases align to TRBD1. The CDR3 sequence is 12 residues long. The germline V gene has CDR1 MDHEN and CDR2 SYDVKM. CDR3 sequence reads: CASRDRLYEQYF. CDR3 sequence (DNA): TGTGCATCCAGGGACAGGCTTTACGAGCAGTACTTC.

The V and J genes are TRBV15 and TRBJ2-7, with 7 nucleotides matching TRBD1. This CDR3 comprises 15 residues. Per the germline V gene, CDR1 is LNHNV and CDR2 is YYDKDF (reference sequence). After removal of 8 bases from V and 4 bases from J, the junction contained 14 bases not matched to a gene. The CDR3 region has the DNA TGTGCCACCCCAAGCCAGGGGGATCGAAGTTACGAGCAGTACTTC. Its protein is CATPSQGDRSYEQYF.

V gene TRBV7-6 combines with J gene TRBJ2-7; D ambiguous. Between the trimmed V and J ends, which lost 2 bases and 2 bases, there was a span of 7 bases. CDR1 and CDR2 (germline): SGHVS, FNYEAQ. The CDR3 runs to 13 residues. The chain's CDR3 is CASSLQQTYEQYF. The CDR3 DNA reads TGTGCCAGCAGCTTACAACAGACCTACGAGCAGTACTTC. The variable domain in full, with the rest retrieved from reference TRBV7-6 and TRBJ2-7, is GAGVSQSPRYKVTKRGQDVALRCDPISGHVSLYWYRQALGQGPEFLTYFNYEAQQDKSGLPNDRFSAERPEGSISTLTIQRTEQRDSAMYRCASSLQQTYEQYFGPGTRLTVT.

The V call is TRBV29-1, the J call TRBJ2-5; perhaps TRBD2 as D (5 bases). V was clipped by 3 bases and J by 5 bases, with 19 bases between them. The CDR3 runs 15 residues. The germline V gene has CDR1 SQVTM and CDR2 ANQGSEA. For the CDR3, the DNA is TGCAGCGTTGAGTTTCGGGGTTGGGCCGAGGAGACCCAGTACTTC. Its translation is CSVEFRGWAEETQYF. Drawing the rest from reference TRBV29-1 and TRBJ2-5, the complete variable domain is SAVISQKPSRDICQRGTSLTIQCQVDSQVTMMFWYRQQPGQSLTLIATANQGSEATYESGFVIDKFPISRPNLTFSTLTVSNMSPEDSSIYLCSVEFRGWAEETQYFGPGTRLLVL.

In this sample, this clone turned up once. The J gene is TRBJ1-4, the V gene TRBV30; D is undetermined. CDR3 length equals 14 residues. Germline V lookup: CDR1 GTSNPN, CDR2 SVGIG (reference sequence). V lost 3 bases to trimming and J lost 2 bases, with 10 bases between them. The chain's CDR3 is CAWRNPSTNEKLFF. CDR3 DNA sequence: TGTGCCTGGAGAAACCCAAGCACTAATGAAAAACTGTTTTTT.

The rearrangement joins TRBV19 to TRBJ2-1; 7 bases map to TRBD2. V lost 5 bases and J lost 15; bases outside the gene matches: 19. This CDR3 has 15 residues. The germline CDR1 and CDR2 sequences are LNHDA and SQIVND (reference sequence). CDR3 amino acids: CASSFWLADNPQWFF. CDR3 in DNA: TGTGCCAGTAGTTTTTGGCTAGCGGACAACCCCCAGTGGTTCTTC.

The chain has TRBV6-5 and TRBJ2-3; D may be TRBD1 (6 bases). The CDR3 has 15 amino acids. Trimming stripped 4 bases from V and 0 bases from J, with 11 bases between. CDR1 is MNHEY and CDR2 is SVGAGI in the germline V gene. The CDR3 region has the DNA TGTGCCAGCAGTTTAAGACAGGCCAGCACAGATACGCAGTATTTT. Encoded protein: CASSLRQASTDTQYF.

The chain links TRBV6-5 to TRBJ2-7, with D perhaps matching TRBD1 (5 bases). The CDR3 is 13 amino acids. The germline V gene encodes CDR1 MNHEY and CDR2 SVGAGI. Trimming took 10 bases from V and 2 from J, leaving 15 bases between them. As DNA, the CDR3 is TGTGCCACCGCCAGGACATACGCCTACGAGCAGTACTTC. Translated, it gives CATARTYAYEQYF.

This clone appeared a few times. The V and J genes are TRBV4-2 and TRBJ2-7; 8 bases are a match to TRBD2. The J segment lost 6 bases and the V segment lost 1 base, leaving 8 bases of the junction unmatched. Germline lookup yields CDR1 LGHNA and CDR2 YNFKEQ. The CDR3 totals 15 residues. The CDR3 DNA reads as TGTGCCAGCAGCCAAGTCCCCGGGACTAGAGCCGAGCAGTACTTC. It translates to CASSQVPGTRAEQYF.

The table lists this clone with a few counts. The V call is TRBV4-3, the J call TRBJ2-5; TRBD1 is a possible D gene (6 bases). Trimming took 4 bases from V and 2 from J, leaving 11 bases between them. Germline values: CDR1 LGHNA, CDR2 YSLEER. The CDR3 spans 14 residues. CDR3 sequence reads: CASSPWGTQETQYF. The CDR3 bases are TGCGCCAGCAGCCCGTGGGGGACACAAGAGACCCAGTACTTC.

V gene TRBV6-6 combines with J gene TRBJ1-1; 9 bases agree with TRBD1. J lost 7 bases, V lost 8 bases, and 14 bases had no gene match. CDR3 length equals 15 residues. Germline loops: CDR1 MNHNY, CDR2 SVGAGI (reference sequence). The CDR3 sequence is CASRRTGGGYSEAFF. In DNA, the CDR3 is TGTGCCAGCCGACGAACAGGGGGCGGATATAGTGAAGCTTTCTTT.

The chain has TRBV7-2 and TRBJ1-5; a possible D gene is TRBD1 (5 bases). Per germline, CDR1 SGHTA and CDR2 FQGNSA. The CDR3 has 15 amino acids. Trimming shortened V by 5 bases and J by 15 bases, and 26 bases separated the two germline ends. The CDR3 sequence: CASSAQGLESRAPHF. DNA of the CDR3: TGTGCCAGCAGCGCTCAGGGTCTTGAGAGCCGCGCGCCGCATTTT.

The J gene is TRBJ2-4, the V gene TRBV6-1; weak D call: TRBD1 (5 bases). Deletions cut 7 bases from V and 2 bases from J, with 12 bases between. This CDR3 has 14 residues. Germline V CDR1 and CDR2: MNHNS, SASEGT. The CDR3 loop reads CASTQGVTKNIQYF. DNA for the CDR3: TGTGCCAGCACCCAAGGGGTCACCAAAAACATTCAGTACTTC.

J is TRBJ2-5 and V is TRBV7-2, with 7 bases aligning to TRBD2. The CDR3 sequence is 18 residues long. V lost 5 bases, J lost 2 bases, and 17 bases stayed unmatched. Germline V gives CDR1 SGHTA, CDR2 FQGNSA. CDR3 DNA sequence: TGTGCCAGCAGCCTGGGGGGGAATCAATTGAGTAGGCAAGAGACCCAGTACTTC. Translated: CASSLGGNQLSRQETQYF.

The chain has TRBV6-5 and TRBJ1-2; 10 nucleotides agree with TRBD1. Looked up from germline, CDR1 is MNHEY and CDR2 is SVGAGI. CDR3 size: 13 residues. With 2 bases clipped from V and 6 bases from J, the junction kept 0 bases outside the gene matches. Here the CDR3 reads CASSYDRGHGYTF. The CDR3 DNA follows: TGTGCCAGCAGTTACGACAGGGGGCATGGCTACACCTTC.

The chain links TRBV5-1 to TRBJ2-7; 7 bases line up with TRBD2. V dropped 0 bases and J dropped 0; count of bases not matched to a gene: 3. The germline CDR1 and CDR2 sequences are SGHRS and YFSETQ. The CDR3 runs 15 residues. Written as DNA, the CDR3 is TGCGCCAGCAGCTTGGCGCCGGGGGGCTCCTACGAGCAGTACTTC. Translation gives CASSLAPGGSYEQYF. The whole variable domain, remainder taken from reference TRBV5-1 and TRBJ2-7, is KAGVTQTPRYLIKTRGQQVTLSCSPISGHRSVSWYQQTPGQGLQFLFEYFSETQRNKGNFPGRFSGRQFSNSRSEMNVSTLELGDSALYLCASSLAPGGSYEQYFGPGTRLTVT.

V gene TRBV7-8 combines with J gene TRBJ2-7; TRBD1 is a possible D gene (5 bases). The germline gives CDR1 SGHVS, CDR2 FQNEAQ. V shed 8 bases and J shed 0 bases, with 11 bases lying between them. The CDR3 is 13 amino acids. The CDR3 DNA reads TGTGCCAGCCGCGACAGTTTCTCCTACGAGCAGTACTTC. It encodes CASRDSFSYEQYF.